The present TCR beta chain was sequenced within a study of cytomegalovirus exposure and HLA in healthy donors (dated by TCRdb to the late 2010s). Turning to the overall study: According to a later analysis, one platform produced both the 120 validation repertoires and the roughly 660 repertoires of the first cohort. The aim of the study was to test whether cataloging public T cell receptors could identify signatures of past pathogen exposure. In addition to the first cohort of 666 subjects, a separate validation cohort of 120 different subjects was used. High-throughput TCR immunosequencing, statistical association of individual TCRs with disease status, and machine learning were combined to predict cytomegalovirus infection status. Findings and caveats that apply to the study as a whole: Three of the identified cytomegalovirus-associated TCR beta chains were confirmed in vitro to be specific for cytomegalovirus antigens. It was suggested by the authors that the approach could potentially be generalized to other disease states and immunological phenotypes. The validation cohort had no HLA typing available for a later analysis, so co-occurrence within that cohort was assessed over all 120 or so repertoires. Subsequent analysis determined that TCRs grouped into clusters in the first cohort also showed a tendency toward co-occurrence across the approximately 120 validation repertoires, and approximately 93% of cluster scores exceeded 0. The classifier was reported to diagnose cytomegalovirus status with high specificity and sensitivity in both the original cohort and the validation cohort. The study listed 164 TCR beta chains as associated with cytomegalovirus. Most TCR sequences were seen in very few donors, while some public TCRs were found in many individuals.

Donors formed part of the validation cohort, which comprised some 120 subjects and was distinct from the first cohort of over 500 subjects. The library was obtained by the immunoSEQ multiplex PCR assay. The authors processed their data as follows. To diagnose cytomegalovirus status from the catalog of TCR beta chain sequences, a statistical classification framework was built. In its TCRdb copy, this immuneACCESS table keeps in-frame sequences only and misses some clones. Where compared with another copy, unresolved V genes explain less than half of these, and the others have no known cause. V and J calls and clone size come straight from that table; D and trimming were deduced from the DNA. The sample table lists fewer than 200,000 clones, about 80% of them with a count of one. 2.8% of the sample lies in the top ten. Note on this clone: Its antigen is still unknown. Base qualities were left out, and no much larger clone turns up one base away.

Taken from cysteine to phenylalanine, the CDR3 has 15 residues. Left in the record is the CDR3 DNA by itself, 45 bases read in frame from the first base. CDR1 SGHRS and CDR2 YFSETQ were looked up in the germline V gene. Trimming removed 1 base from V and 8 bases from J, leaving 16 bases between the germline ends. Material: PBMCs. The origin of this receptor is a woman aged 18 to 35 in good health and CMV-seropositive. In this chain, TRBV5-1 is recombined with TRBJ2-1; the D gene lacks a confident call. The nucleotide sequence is TGCGCCAGCAGCTTGTTGCAGGTCGTTTCCGATGAGCAGTTCTTC. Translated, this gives CASSLLQVVSDEQFF.